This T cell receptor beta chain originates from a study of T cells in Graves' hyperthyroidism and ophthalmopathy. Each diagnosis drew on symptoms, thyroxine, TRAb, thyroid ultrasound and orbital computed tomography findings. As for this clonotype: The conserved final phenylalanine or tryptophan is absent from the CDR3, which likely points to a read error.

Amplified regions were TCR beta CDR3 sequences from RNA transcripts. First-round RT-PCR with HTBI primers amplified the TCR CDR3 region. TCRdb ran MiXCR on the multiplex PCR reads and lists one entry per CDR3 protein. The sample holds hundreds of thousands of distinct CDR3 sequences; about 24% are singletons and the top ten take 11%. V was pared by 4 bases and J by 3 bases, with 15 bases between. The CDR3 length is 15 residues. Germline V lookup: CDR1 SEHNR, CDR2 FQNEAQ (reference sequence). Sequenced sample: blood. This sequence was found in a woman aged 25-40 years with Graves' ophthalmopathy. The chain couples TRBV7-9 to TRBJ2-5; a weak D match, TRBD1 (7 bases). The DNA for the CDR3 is TGTGCCAGCAGCTCCTGGACAGGAGGGGAAGAGACCCAGTACCTC. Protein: CASSSWTGGEETQYL.